Listed here are 21 T cell receptor beta chains from one sample, sequenced in a study of long-term antiretroviral therapy in people with HIV. They ran version v3.0 of the immunoSEQ assay at survey level. Sequencing used immunoSEQ multiplex PCR; TCRdb keeps in-frame clones, though not all of them. The table records about 11,000 clones, roughly four fifths of them present only once. The sample was unsorted PBMCs, taken 7.2 years after starting antiretroviral therapy. Receptors were obtained from a man aged 50 to 60 with HIV.

CDR3 nucleotide sequence: TGTGCCAGCAGCGTAGGTGGACTGGGCTACACCTTC. Its translation is CASSVGGLGYTF. The V gene is TRBV9, the J gene TRBJ1-2; D is unclear. V lost 0 bases and J lost 8, with 8 bases in between. CDR1 is SGDLS and CDR2 is YYNGEE in the germline V gene. This CDR3 comprises 12 residues.

The chain employs TRBV4-1 and TRBJ2-7; a weak D match, TRBD2 (5 bases). Germline V gene sequence: CDR1 MGHRA, CDR2 YSYEKL. The V end was cut by 0 bases, the J end by 5 bases, with 17 bases between. This CDR3 is 16 amino acids long. CDR3: CASSQEPGSLRNEQYF. The CDR3 bases are TGCGCCAGCAGCCAAGAACCGGGATCCCTGAGGAACGAGCAGTACTTC.

The rearrangement links TRBV7-9 to TRBJ2-2, with a possible D match to TRBD2 (5 bases). CDR3 size: 14 residues. Per the germline V gene, CDR1 is SEHNR and CDR2 is FQNEAQ (reference sequence). Trimming stripped 4 bases from V and 4 bases from J, with 10 bases between. The CDR3 spells CASSWESGTGELFF. The CDR3 coding sequence is TGTGCCAGCAGCTGGGAGTCAGGCACCGGGGAGCTGTTTTTT.

The gene calls are TRBV28 and TRBJ1-2; possibly TRBD1 for D (5 bases). Trimming left V 0 bases short and J 6 bases short, with 14 bases between. The V gene's germline CDR1 is MDHEN and CDR2 SYDVKM. CDR3 length equals 15 residues. CDR3 bases: TGTGCCAGCAGTTTATGGGACACCCACTTCGATGGCTACACCTTC. This codes for CASSLWDTHFDGYTF.

The chain links TRBV28 to TRBJ1-1; D gene uncertain. Germline CDR1 reads MDHEN; CDR2 reads SYDVKM. This CDR3 has 13 residues. Trimming pared 2 bases from V and 6 bases from J, leaving 10 bases between. The CDR3, as DNA: TGTGCCAGCAGTTTAGGCTCTTTTGCTGAAGCTTTCTTT. Its translation: CASSLGSFAEAFF.

J is TRBJ1-4 and V is TRBV6-1; maybe TRBD1 (6 bases). The germline gives CDR1 MNHNS, CDR2 SASEGT. Trimming left V 1 base short and J 5 bases short, with 17 bases between. CDR3 size: 17 residues. DNA for the CDR3: TGTGCCAGCAGTGAAGAGCCTCCGGTAACAGGGAATGAAAAACTGTTTTTT. It translates to CASSEEPPVTGNEKLFF.

By frequency in the sample, this clone is medium-sized. The chain carries TRBV7-8 and TRBJ1-1, with a weak D call TRBD1 (5 bases). The germline V gene encodes CDR1 SGHVS and CDR2 FQNEAQ. This CDR3 has 15 residues. V was clipped by 4 bases and J by 1 base, with 13 bases between them. CDR3 loop: CASSSQTETNTEAFF. DNA of the CDR3: TGTGCCAGCAGCTCCCAGACAGAGACGAACACTGAAGCTTTCTTT.

The gene calls are TRBV9 and TRBJ2-3; D is possibly TRBD2 (6 bases). Germline values: CDR1 SGDLS, CDR2 YYNGEE. This CDR3 region has 15 residues. V gave up 0 bases and J gave up 2 bases, with 10 bases separating them. The CDR3 protein is CASSVDGGDTDTQYF. The CDR3 DNA reads as TGTGCCAGCAGCGTAGATGGCGGGGACACAGATACGCAGTATTTT.

The chain is built from TRBV9 and TRBJ2-1, with TRBD1 identical over 9 bases. Germline CDR1 and CDR2: SGDLS and YYNGEE. Trimming removed 7 bases from V and 4 bases from J; junction bases left unmatched: 6. There are 14 residues in the CDR3. CDR3 sequence: CASSPGQGYNEQFF. The CDR3 DNA reads TGTGCCAGCTCGCCGGGACAGGGTTACAATGAGCAGTTCTTC.

The chain employs TRBV4-1 and TRBJ1-1; possible D gene TRBD1, 5 bases. The V end lost 3 bases, the J end lost 1 base, and 15 bases lay between the germline ends. This CDR3 has 16 amino acids. The germline V gene has CDR1 MGHRA and CDR2 YSYEKL. The CDR3 reads CASSHLAGTENTEAFF. CDR3 in DNA: TGCGCCAGCAGCCACCTCGCCGGGACGGAGAACACTGAAGCTTTCTTT.

The rearrangement uses TRBV30 and TRBJ1-1, with D perhaps TRBD1 (6 bases). Germline values: CDR1 GTSNPN, CDR2 SVGIG (reference sequence). CDR3 size: 13 residues. The V gene lost 3 bases and the J gene lost 1 base, with 9 bases spanning the gap. CDR3 amino acids: CAWRDSWNTEAFF. Written as DNA, the CDR3 is TGTGCCTGGAGGGACAGTTGGAACACTGAAGCTTTCTTT.

The chain couples TRBV12-5 to TRBJ2-6; TRBD1 aligns across 7 bases. Germline V gene sequence: CDR1 LGHNT, CDR2 FRNRAP. V lost 4 bases to trimming and J lost 8 bases; unmatched junction nucleotides: 11. The CDR3 contains 16 residues. The CDR3 region has the DNA TGTGCTAGTGGTTGGGAGATCTGGGACAGCCCCAACGTCCTGACTTTC. It is translated as CASGWEIWDSPNVLTF.

The chain carries TRBV28 and TRBJ1-1; tentatively, D is TRBD1 (5 bases). Germline-derived CDR1 and CDR2 are MDHEN and SYDVKM. This CDR3 contains 14 residues. V lost 1 base and J 4 bases, leaving 10 bases between the germline ends. The CDR3 DNA follows: TGTGCCAGCAGTTTATTCGAGGGGACCACTGAAGCTTTCTTT. Its translation: CASSLFEGTTEAFF. Full variable domain (missing parts from reference TRBV28 and TRBJ1-1): DVKVTQSSRYLVKRTGEKVFLECVQDMDHENMFWYRQDPGLGLRLIYFSYDVKMKEKGDIPEGYSVSREKKERFSLILESASTNQTSMYLCASSLFEGTTEAFFGQGTRLTVV.

This rearrangement joins TRBV9 to TRBJ2-7; 10 nucleotides line up with TRBD1. From germline, CDR1 is SGDLS and CDR2 YYNGEE. The J segment lost 5 bases and the V segment lost 0 bases, leaving 8 bases of the junction unmatched. CDR3 length: 16 amino acids. CDR3 nucleotide sequence: TGTGCCAGCAGCGTAGGATTGGGACAGGGGATCGACGAGCAGTACTTC. It encodes CASSVGLGQGIDEQYF.

The CDR3 is CASSSTGELYEQFF. CDR3 bases: TGTGCCAGCAGTTCGACAGGGGAGTTGTATGAGCAGTTCTTC. V and J are TRBV28 and TRBJ2-1, with 8 bases that match TRBD1. CDR1 and CDR2 (germline): MDHEN, SYDVKM. The trim removed 4 bases at V and 8 bases at J, leaving 7 bases unmatched. The CDR3 loop spans 14 amino acids.

The genes are TRBV30 and TRBJ1-2; D ambiguous. Deletions cut 0 bases from V and 2 bases from J, with 10 bases between. CDR1 GTSNPN and CDR2 SVGIG come from the germline V gene (reference sequence). CDR3 size: 14 residues. In DNA, the CDR3 is TGTGCCTGGAGTGTAGGAGCAACCAACTATGGCTACACCTTC. It is translated as CAWSVGATNYGYTF.

The J gene is TRBJ2-7, the V gene TRBV2; D may be TRBD1 or TRBD2 (7 bases each). The CDR3 consists of 14 residues. Germline V gives CDR1 SNHLY, CDR2 FYNNEI. Trimming cost V 8 bases and J 0 bases, with 14 bases left between them. The CDR3 region is CASGAGGDSYEQYF. The CDR3 DNA reads TGTGCCAGCGGGGCAGGGGGGGACTCCTACGAGCAGTACTTC.

The V call is TRBV9, the J call TRBJ1-1, with 12 bases identical to TRBD1. Per germline, CDR1 SGDLS and CDR2 YYNGEE. CDR3 length: 17 amino acids. V shed 0 bases and J 4 bases; nucleotides not matched to a gene: 7. The CDR3 bases are TGTGCCAGCAGCGTAGAAGGAGGGACAGGGGGCTTCACTGAAGCTTTCTTT. It encodes CASSVEGGTGGFTEAFF.

The J gene is TRBJ1-4, the V gene TRBV21-1; TRBD1 is the table's D call and was not checked against the DNA. TRBV21-1 is a pseudogene locus. The CDR3 sequence is 18 residues long. In DNA form, the CDR3 reads TGTGCCAGCAGCAAAAGGGCCCTCGACAGGGTCTATTGTGAAAAACTGTTTTTT. As protein: CASSKRALDRVYCEKLFF.

V is TRBV18 and J is TRBJ1-1; the D gene is possibly TRBD1 (6 bases). Between the trimmed V and J ends, which lost 5 bases and 7 bases, there was a span of 17 bases. CDR3 size: 14 residues. Germline CDR1 reads KGHSH; CDR2 reads LQKENI. The CDR3 here is CASSSAGERLEAFF. In nucleotides, the CDR3 is TGTGCCAGCTCATCAGCAGGGGAGAGACTTGAAGCTTTCTTT. Supplemented by reference TRBV18 and TRBJ1-1, the full variable domain reads NAGVMQNPRHLVRRRGQEARLRCSPMKGHSHVYWYRQLPEEGLKFMVYLQKENIIDESGMPKERFSAEFPKEGPSILRIQQVVRGDSAAYFCASSSAGERLEAFFGQGTRLTVV.

The chain employs TRBV6-6 and TRBJ2-5; D unresolved. The CDR3 spans 15 residues. Trimming left V 2 bases short and J 1 base short, with 11 bases between. Per the germline V gene, CDR1 is MNHNY and CDR2 is SVGAGI (reference sequence). CDR3 amino acids: CASSYPLAIQETQYF. CDR3 in DNA: TGTGCCAGCAGTTACCCGCTGGCCATCCAAGAGACCCAGTACTTC.